The entry below gives a single T cell receptor (beta chain) sequence along with its context. Antigen: not known. This entry is derived from a study of T cell responses to AZD1222 COVID-19 vaccine. Repertoires were generated with immunoSEQ multiplex PCR, while TCRdb's copy carries only in-frame clones and drops some. There are some 100,000 clones in the sample; about 90% occur only once, and 4.4% lies in the top ten. General observations from the study: Spike-specific TCR repertoires showed rising breadth and depth after two AZD1222 doses. Females outnumbered males among donors, who were mostly white British; clonal diversity was possibly underestimated.

The V and J ends lost 3 bases and 6 bases respectively, with 15 bases between them. The germline V gene encodes CDR1 MNHEY and CDR2 SVGAGI. The CDR3 spans 15 residues. The sequence was obtained from an adult who received the AZD1222 COVID-19 vaccine. The input for sequencing was peripheral blood, taken 28 days after the second AZD1222 dose. V gene TRBV6-5 combines with J gene TRBJ1-3; a weak D match, TRBD1 (5 bases). As DNA, the CDR3 is TGTGCCAGCAGTTATCGCGGACAAGGCCCAAACACCATATATTTT. Translation: CASSYRGQGPNTIYF.